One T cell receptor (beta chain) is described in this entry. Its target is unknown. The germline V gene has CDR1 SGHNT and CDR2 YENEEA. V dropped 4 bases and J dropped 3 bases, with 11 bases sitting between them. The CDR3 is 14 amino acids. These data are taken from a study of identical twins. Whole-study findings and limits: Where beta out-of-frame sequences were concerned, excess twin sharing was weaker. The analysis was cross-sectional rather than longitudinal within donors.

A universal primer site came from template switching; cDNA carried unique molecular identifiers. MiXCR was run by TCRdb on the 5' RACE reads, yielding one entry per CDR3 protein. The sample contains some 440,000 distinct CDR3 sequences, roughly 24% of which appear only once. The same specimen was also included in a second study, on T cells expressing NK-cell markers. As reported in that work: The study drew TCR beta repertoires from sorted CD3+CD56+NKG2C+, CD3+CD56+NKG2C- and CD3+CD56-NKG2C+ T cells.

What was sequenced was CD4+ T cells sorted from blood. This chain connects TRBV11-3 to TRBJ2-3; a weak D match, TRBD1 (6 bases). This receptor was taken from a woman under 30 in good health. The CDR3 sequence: CASSYTGLTDTQYF. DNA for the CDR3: TGTGCCAGCAGCTATACAGGGTTAACAGATACGCAGTATTTT.